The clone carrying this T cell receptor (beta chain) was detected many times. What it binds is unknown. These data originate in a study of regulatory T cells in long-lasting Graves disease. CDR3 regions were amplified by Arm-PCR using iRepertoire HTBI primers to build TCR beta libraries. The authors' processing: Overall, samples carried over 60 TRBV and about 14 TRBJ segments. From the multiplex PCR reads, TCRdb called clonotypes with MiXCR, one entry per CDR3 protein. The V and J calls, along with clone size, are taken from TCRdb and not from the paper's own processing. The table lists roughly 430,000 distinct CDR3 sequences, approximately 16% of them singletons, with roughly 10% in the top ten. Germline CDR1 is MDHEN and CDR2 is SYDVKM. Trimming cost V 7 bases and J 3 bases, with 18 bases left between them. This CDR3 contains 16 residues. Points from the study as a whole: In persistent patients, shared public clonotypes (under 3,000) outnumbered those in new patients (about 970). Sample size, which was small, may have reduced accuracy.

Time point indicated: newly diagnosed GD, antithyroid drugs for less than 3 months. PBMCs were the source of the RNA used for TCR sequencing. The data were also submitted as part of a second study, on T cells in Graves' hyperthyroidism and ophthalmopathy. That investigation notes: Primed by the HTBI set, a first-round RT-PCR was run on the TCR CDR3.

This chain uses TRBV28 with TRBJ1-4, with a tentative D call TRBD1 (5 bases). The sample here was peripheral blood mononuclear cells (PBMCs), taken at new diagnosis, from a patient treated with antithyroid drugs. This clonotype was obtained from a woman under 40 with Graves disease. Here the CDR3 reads CASISSRVGANEKLFF. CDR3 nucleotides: TGTGCCAGCATCTCGTCCAGGGTGGGGGCTAATGAAAAACTGTTTTTT.